The 30 T cell receptor beta chains presented below share a single source sample, sequenced in a study of metastatic and nonmetastatic thyroid tumors. Each patient went into thyroid surgery without having received any treatment. TCRdb ran MiXCR on the PCR reads. Of about 40,000 clones in the sample, about an eighth were seen once. The specimen was blood. The receptor source for this set is a female donor with papillary thyroid cancer or a benign thyroid nodule (not recorded which). Some clones in this sample may be carry-over from other donors' samples.

V and J are TRBV28 and TRBJ1-6; D is unresolved. Germline V CDR1 and CDR2: MDHEN, SYDVKM. This CDR3 region has 14 residues. The DNA for the CDR3 is TGTGTCGGCAACAGTCTGCCCCATAATTCACCCCTCCACTTT. It codes for CVGNSLPHNSPLHF. Drawing the rest from reference TRBV28 and TRBJ1-6, the complete variable domain is DVKVTQSSRYLVKRTGEKVFLECVQDMDHENMFWYRQDPGLGLRLIYFSYDVKMKEKGDIPEGYSVSREKKERFSLILESASTNQTSMYLCVGNSLPHNSPLHFGNGTRLTVT.

This clone was seen at least ten times. This chain connects TRBV19 to TRBJ2-3; D possibly corresponds to TRBD1 (5 bases). This CDR3 has 15 amino acids. Germline V gene lookup returns CDR1 LNHDA and CDR2 SQIVND (reference sequence). Deletions cut 6 bases from V and 9 bases from J, with 22 bases between. CDR3 region: CASSYDPRRAGTQYF. The CDR3 DNA sequence: TGTGCCAGTAGCTATGATCCCCGGCGAGCAGGGACGCAGTATTTT.

At least ten counts were recorded for this clone. The chain combines TRBV20-1 with TRBJ2-7, with 7 positions matching TRBD1. CDR3 length: 14 amino acids. The germline V gene has CDR1 DFQATT and CDR2 SNEGSKA (reference sequence). V was clipped by 1 base and J by 1 base; unmatched bases: 4. Here the CDR3 reads CSARGRQGSYEQYF. CDR3 nucleotides: TGCAGTGCTAGAGGCCGACAGGGATCCTACGAGCAGTACTTC.

This clone has a count of ten or more. V and J are TRBV11-2 and TRBJ2-1; 7 bases are a match to TRBD1. Germline CDR1 and CDR2: SGHAT and FQNNGV. This CDR3 is built from 19 residues. With 0 bases clipped from V and 3 bases from J, the junction kept 14 bases outside the gene matches. The CDR3 reads CASSLEDRAVLLDYNEQFF. The CDR3 DNA follows: TGTGCCAGCAGCTTAGAAGACAGGGCGGTTTTATTGGACTACAATGAGCAGTTCTTC.

This clone has ten or more counts. Being one base from a much bigger clone, this may be a read error. In this CDR3 the conserved last residue, phenylalanine or tryptophan, is missing, so a read error is likely. The V and J genes are TRBV12-5 and TRBJ1-1; unclear D gene. V was shortened by 6 bases and J by 5 bases, with 7 bases between the two germline ends. CDR3 size: 11 residues. Germline assignment: CDR1 LGHNT and CDR2 FRNRAP. The CDR3 loop is CASGGGTEAFL. CDR3 nucleotides: TGTGCTAGTGGGGGCGGGACTGAAGCTTTCCTT.

This clone was detected many times. The chain carries TRBV18 and TRBJ2-1; D is perhaps TRBD1 or TRBD2 (5 bases each). The CDR3 has 12 amino acids. Germline V gene data show CDR1 as KGHSH and CDR2 as LQKENI. Deletions cut 2 bases from V and 6 bases from J, with 5 bases between. The CDR3 DNA sequence: TGTGCCAGCTCACCAGGGGGCAATGAGCAGTTCTTC. It encodes CASSPGGNEQFF. The whole variable domain, remainder taken from reference TRBV18 and TRBJ2-1, is NAGVMQNPRHLVRRRGQEARLRCSPMKGHSHVYWYRQLPEEGLKFMVYLQKENIIDESGMPKERFSAEFPKEGPSILRIQQVVRGDSAAYFCASSPGGNEQFFGPGTRLTVL.

A note on this clone: The same CDR3 is also encoded by other DNA sequences in this sample. The CDR3 DNA reads as TGTGCCAGCAGTCTAATGGATAACACCGGGGAGCTGTTTTTT. Residues: CASSLMDNTGELFF. This chain connects TRBV27 to TRBJ2-2; D is ambiguous. CDR3 size: 14 residues. V shed 5 bases and J shed 2 bases, with 9 bases lying between them. CDR1 and CDR2 (germline): MNHEY, SMNVEV (reference sequence).

A word on this clone: This sequence may be a read error, since a much larger clone differs from it by one base. V is TRBV7-2 and J is TRBJ1-5; weak D call: TRBD1 (6 bases). Per germline, CDR1 SGHTA and CDR2 FQGNSA. The CDR3 spans 15 residues. The V end was cut by 2 bases, the J end by 1 base, with 9 bases between. CDR3 amino acids: CASSLRQGSNQPQHF. The DNA for the CDR3 is TGTGCCAGCAGCTTACGGCAGGGGAGCAATCAGCCCCAGCATTTT.

This clone was seen many times. An end of the junction differs from the germline gene, which may be a read error. V is TRBV29-1 and J is TRBJ2-5; 10 positions agree with TRBD2. Looked up from germline, CDR1 is SQVTM and CDR2 is ANQGSEA. This CDR3 spans 14 amino acids. CDR3 in amino acids: CSVEGTSAQETQYF. Written as DNA, the CDR3 is TGCAGCGTCGAAGGGACTAGCGCTCAAGAGACCCAGTACTTC.

This clone was observed a few times. A clone one base away is much larger, so this may be a read error. Distinct nucleotide sequences in the sample also encode this CDR3. The V call is TRBV10-1, the J call TRBJ2-1, with unresolved D. CDR1 and CDR2 from the germline V gene are WNHNN and SYGVQD (reference sequence). The CDR3 is 13 residues long. The CDR3 region has the DNA TGTGCCAGCAGTGCCTCTAGGTACAATGAGCAGTTCTTC. Amino acids: CASSASRYNEQFF.

This clone was detected ten times or more. A read error may account for a junction end that differs from germline. Additional DNA sequences in this sample encode the identical CDR3. This chain's CDR3 is CASSQDRGGWGRETQYF. In DNA, the CDR3 is TGCGCTAGCAGCCAAGATAGGGGGGGATGGGGCCGTGAGACCCAGTACTTC. The rearrangement uses TRBV4-1 and TRBJ2-5; a weak D match, TRBD2 (7 bases). This CDR3 comprises 17 residues. CDR1 and CDR2 from the germline V gene are MGHRA and YSYEKL.

The sample holds many counts of this clone. This sequence joins TRBV19 and TRBJ1-6, with 9 bases aligning to TRBD1. Germline CDR1 reads LNHDA; CDR2 reads SQIVND (reference sequence). The CDR3 totals 14 residues. V dropped 4 bases and J dropped 9; count of bases not matched to a gene: 4. CDR3 loop: CASSTQGAISPLHF. For the CDR3, the DNA is TGTGCCAGTAGTACACAGGGGGCAATTTCACCCCTCCACTTT.

This clone was counted at least ten times. The gene calls are TRBV4-2 and TRBJ1-4, with D tentatively TRBD1 (6 bases). Germline V gene data show CDR1 as LGHNA and CDR2 as YNFKEQ. V lost 5 bases, J lost 1 base, and 8 bases lay in between. The CDR3 totals 14 residues. The CDR3 coding sequence is TGTGCCAGCAGCGAACAGGGAACTAATGAAAAACTGTTTTTT. It specifies CASSEQGTNEKLFF.

V is TRBV28 and J is TRBJ1-2, with D uncertain. Trimming removed 8 bases from V and 6 bases from J, with 10 bases in between. Germline CDR1 is MDHEN and CDR2 is SYDVKM. This CDR3 contains 11 residues. CDR3 in DNA: TGTGCCAGCTCGGAAGGTGATGGCTACACCTTC. As protein: CASSEGDGYTF.

This clone has at least ten counts. The J gene is TRBJ1-2, the V gene TRBV27; D not resolved. Looked up from germline, CDR1 is MNHEY and CDR2 is SMNVEV (reference sequence). This CDR3 is built from 14 residues. V lost 3 bases and J 4 bases, leaving 12 bases between the germline ends. CDR3 nucleotide sequence: TGTGCCAGCAGTTTGGGTGTTCGAGGCTATGGCTACACCTTC. This translates into CASSLGVRGYGYTF.

The sample holds many counts of this clone. V usage is TRBV20-1 and J usage is TRBJ2-3, with D perhaps matching TRBD1 or TRBD2 (5 bases each). The CDR3 runs to 16 residues. Per the germline V gene, CDR1 is DFQATT and CDR2 is SNEGSKA (reference sequence). The V gene lost 2 bases and the J gene lost 5 bases, with 20 bases spanning the gap. CDR3 residues: CSARREQVSWGDTQYF. The CDR3 coding sequence is TGCAGTGCTAGACGGGAACAGGTATCTTGGGGAGATACGCAGTATTTT.

The chain is built from TRBV19 and TRBJ2-5; D is perhaps TRBD2 (5 bases). CDR3 size: 13 residues. The ends were cut back, 6 bases at V and 5 bases at J, with 13 bases in the middle. Germline V lookup: CDR1 LNHDA, CDR2 SQIVND (reference sequence). The CDR3 nucleotides read TGTGCCAGTAGCCATAGCGCTAGTGAGACCCAGTACTTC. Translation: CASSHSASETQYF. The entire variable domain, with the rest obtained from reference TRBV19 and TRBJ2-5, is as follows: DGGITQSPKYLFRKEGQNVTLSCEQNLNHDAMYWYRQDPGQGLRLIYYSQIVNDFQKGDIAEGYSVSREKKESFPLTVTSAQKNPTAFYLCASSHSASETQYFGPGTRLLVL.

This clone was counted ten times or more. This chain links TRBV7-2 with TRBJ2-5, with 8 nucleotides matching TRBD1. The CDR3 is 15 residues long. With 6 bases clipped from V and 2 bases from J, the junction kept 8 bases outside the gene matches. Germline V gives CDR1 SGHTA, CDR2 FQGNSA. The CDR3 DNA reads as TGTGCCAGCAGACCCCGGACAGGGCAACAAGAGACCCAGTACTTC. Its protein is CASRPRTGQQETQYF.

This clone was seen at least ten times. The chain combines TRBV20-1 with TRBJ2-7; D remains unclear. This CDR3 region has 13 residues. V shed 2 bases and J shed 1 base, with 9 bases lying between them. CDR1 DFQATT and CDR2 SNEGSKA come from the germline V gene (reference sequence). In nucleotides, the CDR3 is TGCAGTGCTAGATTACCCGGATCCTACGAGCAGTACTTC. Protein product: CSARLPGSYEQYF.

To note about this clone: A much larger clone sits a single nucleotide away, making a read error possible. This chain uses TRBV6-1 with TRBJ2-3; TRBD2 matches at 12 bases. Germline-derived CDR1 and CDR2 are MNHNS and SASEGT. The CDR3 has 14 amino acids. Written as DNA, the CDR3 is TGTGCCTGCAGCTCTAGCGGGAGGGCCGATACGCAGTATTTT. Its protein product is CACSSSGRADTQYF.

This clone was picked up many times. This chain connects TRBV6-1 to TRBJ2-5; the match to TRBD2 covers 10 bases. The CDR3 has 14 amino acids. Per germline, CDR1 MNHNS and CDR2 SASEGT. Trimming took 10 bases from V and 0 from J; bases not matched to a gene: 5. The CDR3 DNA reads TGTGCCACCCGACTAGCGGGTTACCAAGAGACCCAGTACTTC. Amino acid sequence: CATRLAGYQETQYF.

This clone was observed a few times. This could be a read error, since a much larger clone is one nucleotide away. The chain recombines TRBV18 with TRBJ1-1, with D possibly being TRBD1 (6 bases). The length of the CDR3 is 15 residues. Germline CDR1 KGHSH, CDR2 LQKENI. Here the CDR3 DNA reads TGTACCAGCTCACCTTGGACAGATATGAACACTGAAGCTTTCTTT. Translation: CTSSPWTDMNTEAFF.

This clone came up many times. The J gene is TRBJ2-1, the V gene TRBV28; D is unclear. This CDR3 has 12 amino acids. Germline V gene sequence: CDR1 MDHEN, CDR2 SYDVKM. The V gene lost 10 bases and the J gene lost 0 bases, with 7 bases spanning the gap. The CDR3 DNA follows: TGTGCCACCCAGGACTCCTACAATGAGCAGTTCTTC. It translates to CATQDSYNEQFF.

This clone was counted ten times or more. V and J are TRBV28 and TRBJ1-2; no definite D call. Germline lookup yields CDR1 MDHEN and CDR2 SYDVKM. CDR3 size: 12 residues. Trimming took off 6 bases at V and 8 bases at J, with 13 bases between the two ends. The CDR3 sequence is CASRDLIGGYTF. The CDR3 DNA reads as TGTGCCAGCAGGGATCTCATAGGAGGCTACACCTTC.

In its sample, this clone was seen a few times. One end of the junction varies from germline; a read error may be responsible. The V and J genes are TRBV28 and TRBJ2-7, with TRBD2 identical over 9 bases. The CDR3 spans 15 residues. Germline CDR1 reads MDHEN; CDR2 reads SYDVKM. The CDR3 loop is CASSINSGGFLEQYF. CDR3 bases: TGTGCCAGCAGTATAAATAGCGGGGGTTTTCTCGAGCAGTACTTT.

In this sample, this clone turned up many times. This sequence joins TRBV5-4 and TRBJ2-1; 12 nucleotides line up with TRBD2. The germline gives CDR1 SGHNT, CDR2 YYREEE (reference sequence). Germline trimming cut 4 bases from V and 5 bases from J; bases unmatched to any gene: 4. The CDR3 has 15 amino acids. The CDR3 coding sequence is TGTGCCAGCAGCCTAGCGGGAGGGCCGAACAATGAGCAGTTCTTC. As protein: CASSLAGGPNNEQFF.

This clone has a count of ten or more. The chain is built from TRBV6-1 and TRBJ2-1, with D maybe TRBD2 (5 bases). With 9 bases removed from V and 7 bases from J, the gap between germline ends came to 13 bases. Germline CDR1 reads MNHNS; CDR2 reads SASEGT. The CDR3 loop spans 12 amino acids. The CDR3 DNA sequence: TGTGCCAGTCGGCGGACTGCGAATGAGCAGTTCTTC. Translation: CASRRTANEQFF.

This clone was found many times. V is TRBV20-1 and J is TRBJ2-1; unclear D gene. This CDR3 spans 14 amino acids. Trimming shortened V by 1 base and J by 3 bases, and 10 bases separated the two germline ends. Germline V gives CDR1 DFQATT, CDR2 SNEGSKA (reference sequence). The CDR3 DNA is TGCAGTGCTAGAGGTCAGAGCCTCTACAATGAGCAGTTCTTC. The encoded protein is CSARGQSLYNEQFF.

This clone was seen many times. A clone one base away is much larger, so this may be a read error. The chain is built from TRBV2 and TRBJ1-3; perhaps TRBD1 as D (6 bases). CDR1 is SNHLY, CDR2 FYNNEI, per germline. The CDR3 has 16 residues. The CDR3 sequence: CASSEYLGGRGNTVYF. The CDR3 DNA is TGTGCCAGCAGTGAATATTTGGGGGGCCGAGGAAACACCGTATATTTT. The full variable domain, its missing parts supplied by reference TRBV2 and TRBJ1-3, is EPEVTQTPSHQVTQMGQEVILRCVPISNHLYFYWYRQILGQKVEFLVSFYNNEISEKSEIFDDQFSVERPDGSNFTLKIRSTKLEDSAMYFCASSEYLGGRGNTVYFGEGSWLTVV.

Details on this clone: This may arise from a read error, as a much more abundant clone is one base away. The chain employs TRBV12-3 or TRBV12-4 and TRBJ1-1, with D tentatively TRBD1 (6 bases). Deletions cut 7 bases from V and 0 bases from J, with 15 bases between. The CDR3 spans 15 residues. The CDR3 DNA sequence: TGTGCCAGCATCCCTGCCGGGACACTGAACACTGAAGCTTTCTTT. It yields the protein CASIPAGTLNTEAFF.